The clone carrying this TCR beta chain was seen many times. Its antigen is unknown. The CDR3 runs 14 residues. Trimming cost V 1 base and J 4 bases, with 7 bases left between them. Looked up from germline, CDR1 is SGHTA and CDR2 is FQGNSA. This specimen belongs to a study of T cell repertoires in cytomegalovirus infection. Study-level background: In public TCR beta signatures, there were indications of both CMV infection and matching HLA type. Study-level results: The ex vivo response showed dominance by HLA-C-restricted CMV-specific TCR beta clonotypes. The cumulative frequency of public TCR beta families identified carriers of CMV plus the relevant HLA.

TCRdb re-called the reads with MiXCR, one entry per CDR3 protein. The data show about 300,000 distinct CDR3 sequences, with about 9.2% seen just once and 2.5% held by the top ten. Sequencing was done on a sample of PBMCs. The chain joins TRBV7-2 to TRBJ1-4; D ambiguous. The origin of this receptor is a human donor in good health (CMV status not recorded). Some clones in this sample may be carry-over from other donors' samples. The CDR3 region has the DNA TGTGCCAGCAGCTTAGGGCGGCGTAATGAAAAACTGTTTTTT. Its protein product is CASSLGRRNEKLFF.